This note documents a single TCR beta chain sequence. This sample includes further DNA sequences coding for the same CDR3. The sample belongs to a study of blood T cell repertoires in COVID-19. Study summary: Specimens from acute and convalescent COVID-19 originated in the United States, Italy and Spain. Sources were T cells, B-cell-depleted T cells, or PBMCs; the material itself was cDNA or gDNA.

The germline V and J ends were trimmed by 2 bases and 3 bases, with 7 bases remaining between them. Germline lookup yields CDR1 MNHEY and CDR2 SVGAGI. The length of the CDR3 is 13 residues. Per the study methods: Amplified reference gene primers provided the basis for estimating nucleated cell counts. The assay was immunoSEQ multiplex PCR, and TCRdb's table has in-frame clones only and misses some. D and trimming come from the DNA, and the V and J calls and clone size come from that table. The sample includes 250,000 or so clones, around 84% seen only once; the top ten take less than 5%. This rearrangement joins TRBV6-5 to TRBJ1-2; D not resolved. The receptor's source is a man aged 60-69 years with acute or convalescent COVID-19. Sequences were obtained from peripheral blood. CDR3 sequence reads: CASSYGGDYGYTF. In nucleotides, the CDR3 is TGTGCCAGCAGTTACGGAGGAGACTATGGCTACACCTTC.